The rows below give T cell receptor beta chains drawn from one sample of a study of blood T cell repertoires in COVID-19. Profiled with immunoSEQ multiplex PCR; TCRdb holds only in-frame clones, not every one. The sample has 300,000 or so clones; 88% are singletons. The sequenced material came from peripheral blood. These receptor sequences come from a woman aged 25 to 39 who had recovered from COVID-19. Both conserved end residues are part of each CDR3. The D gene is left open where the match is weak. Only part of the rows carry a size: once, few, many, or a class if the clone is expanded.

>-|15|TRBD2|TRBJ2-7|TRBV28
CASMVAGASSYEQYF
>-|15|TRBD1|TRBJ1-1|TRBV6-5
CASSFTTGMNTEAFF
>-|15|TRBD2|TRBJ2-3|TRBV18
CASSPGLERTDTQYF
>-|16|-|TRBJ2-1|TRBV5-1
CASSLMGYQSYNEQFF
>-|14|-|TRBJ1-4|TRBV3-1/TRBV3-2
CASSQETRGEKLFF
>-|14|-|TRBJ1-3|TRBV6-5
CASRGEGAGNTIYF
>-|16|TRBD1|TRBJ1-6|TRBV4-1
CASSPSWTGFNSPLHF
>-|12|-|TRBJ2-7|TRBV7-9
CASSLGTTEQYF
>-|13|-|TRBJ2-7|TRBV5-4
CASSLDPGYEQYF
>-|15|TRBD1|TRBJ2-7|TRBV28
CASSPWTGNSYEQYF
>-|17|-|TRBJ1-4|TRBV5-4
CASSSGQRPTTNEKLFF
>-|14|-|TRBJ2-3|TRBV7-9
CASSRVGSTDTQYF
>-|18|-|TRBJ2-1|TRBV24-1
CATSELRTGWGSYNEQFF
>-|14|TRBD1|TRBJ2-7|TRBV6-5
CASSWGQGAHEQYF
>-|13|TRBD1|TRBJ1-2|TRBV4-1
CASSFRDSYGYTF
>-|12|TRBD1|TRBJ2-5|TRBV6-5
CASLQGLGTQYF
>few|20|TRBD2|TRBJ2-2|TRBV19
CASSINPLGSGGTEAGELFF
>-|15|-|TRBJ1-2|TRBV28
CASISGGPNNYGYTF
>-|12|-|TRBJ1-6|TRBV28
CASSFGGSPLHF
>-|14|TRBD2|TRBJ2-2|TRBV5-6
CASSLGLALGELFF
>-|12|TRBD1|TRBJ2-7|TRBV10-3
CATRDRVNEQYF
>-|15|TRBD1|TRBJ2-2|TRBV7-9
CASSFGQGNTGELFF
>-|15|-|TRBJ1-3|TRBV30
CAWMGGGAGGNTIYF
>once|14|-|TRBJ2-3|TRBV10-2
CASSGGNVTDTQYF
>-|15|-|TRBJ1-2|TRBV3-1/TRBV3-2
CASRSTQQGTYGYTF
>-|15|TRBD2|TRBJ2-5|TRBV7-9
CASSLLSGGEETQYF
>-|15|-|TRBJ1-6|TRBV6-5
CASSYGQGFHSPLHF
>-|18|-|TRBJ1-5|TRBV6-1
CASSEGPPHRHSNQPQHF
>-|17|-|TRBJ2-3|TRBV6-1
CASSERAGGRDGDTQYF
>-|17|TRBD1|TRBJ1-4|TRBV30
CAWRVTGRGPVGEKLFF
>-|13|-|TRBJ2-5|TRBV21-1
CASSNQDRETQYF
>-|15|TRBD2|TRBJ2-5|TRBV13
CASSLGLAGAETQYF
>-|15|TRBD1|TRBJ2-1|TRBV27
CASSLATGSYNEQFF
>-|14|-|TRBJ1-1|TRBV2
CASSKISGGPEAFF
>-|15|TRBD2|TRBJ2-3|TRBV24-1
CATSDPFRGADTQYF
>once|15|-|TRBJ2-5|TRBV11-2
CASSLGGQGGETQYF
>-|14|-|TRBJ2-6|TRBV29-1
CSVDSSSGANVLTF
>-|15|-|TRBJ2-5|TRBV9
CASSVVGLAYETQYF
>-|17|-|TRBJ2-2|TRBV6-1
CASSEPRSGQNTGELFF
>-|15|TRBD1|TRBJ2-7|TRBV10-1
CASSLRGLIPYEQYF
>-|17|-|TRBJ2-5|TRBV3-1/TRBV3-2
CASSQAYKGWYQETQYF
>once|16|TRBD1|TRBJ1-5|TRBV2
CASSDGTAYSNQPQHF
>-|15|TRBD2|TRBJ2-1|TRBV28
CASSLAGEAYNEQFF
>-|14|TRBD1|TRBJ1-2|TRBV5-1
CASSSGRGRYGYTF
>-|11|-|TRBJ1-2|TRBV19
CASSLDYGYTF
>-|17|TRBD1|TRBJ1-6|TRBV9
CASSPRTGGPYNSPLHF
>-|15|TRBD1|TRBJ1-3|TRBV11-3
CASSLGGPSGNTIYF
>once|11|-|TRBJ1-1|TRBV30
CALGGGTEAFF
>-|15|-|TRBJ1-3|TRBV3-1/TRBV3-2
CASSRPGYSGNTIYF
>once|19|TRBD2|TRBJ2-7|TRBV5-1
CASSFPNQGVVAGAYEQYF
>-|16|-|TRBJ1-2|TRBV18
CASSPPGRGENYGYTF
>-|14|-|TRBJ2-3|TRBV7-3
CASSLRSSTDTQYF
>-|14|-|TRBJ1-5|TRBV3-1/TRBV3-2
CASSQRQSNQPQHF
>-|10|-|TRBJ1-1|TRBV20-1
CSASGPEAFF
>-|13|-|TRBJ1-6|TRBV6-6
CASSYDFNSPLHF
>-|13|TRBD1|TRBJ1-5|TRBV19
CASRDRGNQPQHF
>-|17|-|TRBJ1-1|TRBV5-4
CASSLAAARGPGTEAFF
>-|16|-|TRBJ2-7|TRBV28
CASSQPKGVPYYEQYF
>-|13|-|TRBJ2-1|TRBV7-9
CAGRGTEHNEQFF